This is a list of T cell receptor beta chains from one sample in a study of vaccination and CD4 T cells after COVID-19. TCRdb analysed the PCR reads with MiXCR anew, one entry per CDR3 protein. The table has 6,000 or so distinct CDR3 sequences, 40% to 60% seen once. For these receptors, no antigen is known. Sequences were obtained from CD4+ T cells from blood, cultured in vitro. These receptors originate from a human donor in good health. CDR3s include the opening cysteine and the closing phenylalanine or tryptophan. D genes are given only for firm matches. Size is omitted from some rows. Given values are once, few, many or a class for expanded clones.

j_gene,d_gene,abundance,v_gene,len,CDR3aa,CDR3nt
TRBJ2-3,TRBD2,.,TRBV30,16,CAWSSPTSGSTDTQYF,TGTGCCTGGTCCTCCCCGACTAGCGGAAGCACAGATACGCAGTATTTT
TRBJ2-1,TRBD2,.,TRBV6-2/TRBV6-3,14,CASSGAGPYNEQFF,TGTGCCAGCAGTGGAGCGGGACCCTACAATGAGCAGTTCTTC
TRBJ1-6,.,few,TRBV10-2,15,CASSFQGRGDSPLHF,TGCGCCAGCAGTTTCCAGGGCAGGGGTGATTCACCCCTCCACTTT
TRBJ1-2,.,.,TRBV30,10,CAWSPDGYTF,TGTGCCTGGAGCCCGGATGGCTACACCTTC
TRBJ1-2,.,.,TRBV5-4,15,CASSLMGVQNYGYTF,TGTGCCAGCAGCTTGATGGGGGTTCAGAACTATGGCTACACCTTC
TRBJ2-7,.,.,TRBV30,13,CAWSVLLPIEQYF,TGTGCCTGGAGTGTACTACTCCCGATAGAGCAGTACTTC
TRBJ2-2,TRBD1,.,TRBV5-6,15,CASSEDRRNTGELFF,TGTGCCAGCAGCGAGGACAGGAGAAACACCGGGGAGCTGTTTTTT
TRBJ1-6,TRBD1,few,TRBV10-2,17,CASTPTLGDSYNSPLHF,TGCGCCAGCACCCCCACTCTCGGGGACAGCTATAATTCACCCCTCCACTTT
TRBJ1-4,.,once,TRBV15,16,CATSRDLRPTNEKLFF,TGTGCCACCAGCAGAGATCTGCGGCCAACTAATGAAAAACTGTTTTTT
TRBJ1-2,TRBD1,few,TRBV28,14,CASSTGQGNYGYTF,TGTGCCAGCAGTACGGGACAGGGCAACTATGGCTACACCTTC
TRBJ1-2,.,.,TRBV10-3,11,CAISGGVGYTF,TGTGCCATCAGTGGTGGGGTGGGCTACACCTTC
TRBJ1-2,.,.,TRBV24-1,16,CATSDVDRIRNYGYTF,TGTGCCACCAGTGATGTCGACAGGATTCGGAACTATGGCTACACCTTC
TRBJ1-1,TRBD1,.,TRBV2,16,CASSENRDRADTEAFF,TGTGCCAGCAGTGAAAACCGGGACAGGGCAGACACTGAAGCTTTCTTT
TRBJ2-4,TRBD2,.,TRBV5-4,13,CASSNGGGNIQYF,TGTGCCAGCAGCAATGGGGGGGGAAACATTCAGTACTTC
TRBJ2-1,.,.,TRBV7-2,15,CASSLGGQKGNEQFF,TGTGCCAGCAGCTTAGGGGGGCAAAAAGGCAATGAGCAGTTCTTC
TRBJ1-6,.,.,TRBV20-1,14,CSARVVGFNSPLHF,TGCAGTGCTAGAGTAGTCGGTTTTAATTCACCCCTCCACTTT